This TCR beta chain came from a study of CD4 T cell repertoires in COVID-19. A note on this clone: Antigen specificity is unknown.

Study results and caveats: Sharing of several most expanded SARS-CoV-2-reactive clonotypes across memory subsets suggested intraclonal diversification. SARS-CoV and/or HKU1 spike cultures shared between roughly 6 and 28% of SARS-CoV-2 clonotypes.

The CDR3 extends over 14 amino acids. V lost 5 bases and J 7 bases, leaving 15 bases between the germline ends. The germline gives CDR1 MGHRA, CDR2 YSYEKL. Sequenced by immunoSEQ multiplex PCR; TCRdb stores in-frame clones only, minus some. The sample has approximately 75,000 clones; roughly 80% are singletons. The receptor's source is a human donor who had COVID-19. The source was CD4+ T cells from peripheral blood, collected after recovery from COVID-19. The genes are TRBV4-1 and TRBJ1-3; weak D call: TRBD1 (6 bases). In DNA form, the CDR3 reads TGCGCCAGCAGCATCCGGACAGCCTGGAACACCATATATTTT. Translating gives CASSIRTAWNTIYF.